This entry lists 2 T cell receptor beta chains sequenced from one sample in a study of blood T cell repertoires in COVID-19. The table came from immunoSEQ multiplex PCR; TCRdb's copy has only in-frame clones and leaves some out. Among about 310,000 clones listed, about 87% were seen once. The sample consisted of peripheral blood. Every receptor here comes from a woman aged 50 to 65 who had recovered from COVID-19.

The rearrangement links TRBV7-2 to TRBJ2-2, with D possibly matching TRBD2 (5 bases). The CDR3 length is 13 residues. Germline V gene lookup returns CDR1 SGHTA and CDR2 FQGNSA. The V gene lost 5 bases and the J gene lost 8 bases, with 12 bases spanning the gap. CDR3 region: CASSREALGELFF. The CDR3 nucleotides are TGTGCCAGCAGCCGGGAAGCCTTGGGGGAGCTGTTTTTT. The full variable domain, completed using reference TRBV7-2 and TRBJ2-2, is GAGVSQSPSNKVTEKGKDVELRCDPISGHTALYWYRQSLGQGLEFLIYFQGNSAPDKSGLPSDRFSAERTGGSVSTLTIQRTQQEDSAVYLCASSREALGELFFGEGSRLTVL.

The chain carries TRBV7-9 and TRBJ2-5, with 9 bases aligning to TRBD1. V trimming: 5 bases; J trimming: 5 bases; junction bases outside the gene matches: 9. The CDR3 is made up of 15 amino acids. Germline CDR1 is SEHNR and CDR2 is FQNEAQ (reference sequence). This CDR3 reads CASSPGQGEGETQYF. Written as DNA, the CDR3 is TGTGCCAGCAGCCCGGGACAGGGAGAAGGGGAGACCCAGTACTTC.